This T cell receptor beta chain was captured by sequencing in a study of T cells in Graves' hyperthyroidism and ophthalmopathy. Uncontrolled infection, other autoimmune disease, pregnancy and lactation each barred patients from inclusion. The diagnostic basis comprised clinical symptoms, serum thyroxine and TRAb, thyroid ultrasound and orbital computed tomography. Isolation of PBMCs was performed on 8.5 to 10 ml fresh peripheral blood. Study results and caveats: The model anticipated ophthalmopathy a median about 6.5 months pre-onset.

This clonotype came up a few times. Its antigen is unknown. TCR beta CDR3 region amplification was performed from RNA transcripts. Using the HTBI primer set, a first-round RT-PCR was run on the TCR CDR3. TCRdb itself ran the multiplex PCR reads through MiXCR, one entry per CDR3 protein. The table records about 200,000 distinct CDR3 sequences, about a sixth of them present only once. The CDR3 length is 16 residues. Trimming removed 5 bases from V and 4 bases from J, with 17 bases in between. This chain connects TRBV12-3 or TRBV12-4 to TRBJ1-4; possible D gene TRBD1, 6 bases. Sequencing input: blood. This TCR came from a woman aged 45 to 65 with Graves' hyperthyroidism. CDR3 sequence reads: CASSPGTTRLNEKLFF. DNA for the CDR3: TGTGCCAGCAGTCCTGGGACAACCCGCCTTAATGAAAAACTGTTTTTT.